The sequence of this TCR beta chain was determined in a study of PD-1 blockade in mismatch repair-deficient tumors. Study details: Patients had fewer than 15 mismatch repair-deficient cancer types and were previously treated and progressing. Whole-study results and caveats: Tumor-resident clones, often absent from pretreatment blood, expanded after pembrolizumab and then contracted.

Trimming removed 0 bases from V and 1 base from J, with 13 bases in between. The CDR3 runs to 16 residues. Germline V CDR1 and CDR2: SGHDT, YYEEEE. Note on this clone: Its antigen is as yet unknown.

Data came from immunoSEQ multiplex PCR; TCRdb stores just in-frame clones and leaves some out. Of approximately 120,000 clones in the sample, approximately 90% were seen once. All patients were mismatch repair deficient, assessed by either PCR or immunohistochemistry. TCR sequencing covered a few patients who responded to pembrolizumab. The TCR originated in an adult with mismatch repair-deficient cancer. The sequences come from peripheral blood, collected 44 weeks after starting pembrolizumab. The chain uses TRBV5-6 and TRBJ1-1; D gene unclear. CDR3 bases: TGTGCCAGCAGCTTGGAGGCGTTAGGAGGGAACACTGAAGCTTTCTTT. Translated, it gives CASSLEALGGNTEAFF.